This TCR beta chain was profiled in a study of blood T cell repertoires in COVID-19 (dated by TCRdb to 2020 to 2021). Looking at the study overall: The collaborator samples originated in the United States, Italy and Spain and spanned the acute and convalescent phases of COVID-19. The material from the prospective study consisted of cDNA or gDNA derived from T cells, B-cell-depleted T cells, or PBMCs. Deeply sampled blood TCRbeta repertoires from subjects exposed to, actively infected with, or recovered from COVID-19 were included in the dataset. The repertoires were released in a freely available public database intended as a resource for research on the immune response to SARS-CoV-2. The samples were drawn from two sources: the first 160 participants of the ongoing ImmuneRACE study, and 1,200 or so subjects contributed by 6 global collaborators. A de-identified subject ID, COVID-19 status, age in years and sex were almost always included in the sample metadata. Where HLA class I and class II types were available, the types were taken from metadata supplied by the sample provider, not from assay-based typing.

The immunoSEQ Assay, a bias-controlled multiplex PCR, was used to amplify TCRbeta CDR3 regions from genomic DNA. Per the source publication's procedure: Within the assay, amplification of reference gene primers was used to estimate how many nucleated cells each sample contained. To quantify the absolute abundance of each unique TCRbeta CDR3 rearrangement, sequence reads were collapsed and filtered. Productive Simpson clonality was computed per sample as the square root of Simpson's diversity index over productive rearrangements. TCRdb carries this immuneACCESS record with in-frame sequences only. Its versions omit some clonotypes, under half of them owing to an unresolved V gene in the studies checked, with the rest unexplained. Clone size and the V and J calls come from that table; the DNA yielded D and trimming. The sample table records about 140,000 clones; about 89% of these occur just once. Of the sample, just under 3% falls within the top ten clones.

Paper-wide results and their limitations: Clinical and demographic metadata were provided uncurated, with the amount varying by source and participant.

Collaborating institutions collected whole blood in K2EDTA tubes following their own protocols. For TCRbeta analysis, collaborators shipped samples in one of three forms: frozen whole blood, isolated PBMCs, or DNA extracted from either of those sample types. Inclusive of the bounding cysteine and phenylalanine, the CDR3 is 16 residues long. Of all the DNA, just the CDR3 is kept, 48 bases in frame from base 1. For this chain, trimming is 5 bases at the V end and 1 base at the J end, and the number of junction bases without a gene match is 4. The germline V gene gives CDR1 as SGHTA and CDR2 as FQGNSA. About this clone itself: Its antigen is currently not known. The record has no base qualities; no much larger clone is one base away.

This receptor was taken from a man aged 60-69 years with active or convalescent COVID-19. The rearranged chain carries TRBV7-2 and TRBJ2-2; 10 nucleotides in the junction match TRBD2. Sequencing used peripheral blood. Read as DNA, the sequence is TGTGCCAGCAGCCCACGGACTAGCGGGAACACCGGGGAGCTGTTTTTT. It codes for CASSPRTSGNTGELFF.